This T cell receptor (beta chain) was recorded in a study of T cells in Graves' hyperthyroidism and ophthalmopathy. Study-level background: Staff took peripheral blood when the initial diagnosis was made, before any treatment began.

Germline V lookup: CDR1 MGHDK, CDR2 SYGVNS. The ends were cut back, 1 base at V and 6 bases at J, with 13 bases in the middle. The CDR3 is 14 residues long. No progression to ophthalmopathy during 18 months of follow-up defined stable disease. Participants, patients aged 18 to 65, had newly diagnosed hyperthyroidism with a duration under 2 months. RNA transcripts served as the template for amplifying TCR beta CDR3 regions. During a first-round RT-PCR of the TCR CDR3, the HTBI primer set was used. TCRdb analysed the multiplex PCR reads with MiXCR anew, one entry per CDR3 protein. The table has hundreds of thousands of distinct CDR3 sequences, approximately 40% seen once. This clonotype was seen many times.

The clonotype originates from a man in his late teens or twenties with Graves' hyperthyroidism. This chain joins TRBV25-1 and TRBJ2-7, with D possibly being TRBD1 or TRBD2 (5 bases each). The sample was blood. CDR3 residues: CASSELGDAPEQYF. As DNA, the CDR3 is TGTGCCAGCAGTGAATTAGGGGACGCTCCCGAGCAGTACTTC.